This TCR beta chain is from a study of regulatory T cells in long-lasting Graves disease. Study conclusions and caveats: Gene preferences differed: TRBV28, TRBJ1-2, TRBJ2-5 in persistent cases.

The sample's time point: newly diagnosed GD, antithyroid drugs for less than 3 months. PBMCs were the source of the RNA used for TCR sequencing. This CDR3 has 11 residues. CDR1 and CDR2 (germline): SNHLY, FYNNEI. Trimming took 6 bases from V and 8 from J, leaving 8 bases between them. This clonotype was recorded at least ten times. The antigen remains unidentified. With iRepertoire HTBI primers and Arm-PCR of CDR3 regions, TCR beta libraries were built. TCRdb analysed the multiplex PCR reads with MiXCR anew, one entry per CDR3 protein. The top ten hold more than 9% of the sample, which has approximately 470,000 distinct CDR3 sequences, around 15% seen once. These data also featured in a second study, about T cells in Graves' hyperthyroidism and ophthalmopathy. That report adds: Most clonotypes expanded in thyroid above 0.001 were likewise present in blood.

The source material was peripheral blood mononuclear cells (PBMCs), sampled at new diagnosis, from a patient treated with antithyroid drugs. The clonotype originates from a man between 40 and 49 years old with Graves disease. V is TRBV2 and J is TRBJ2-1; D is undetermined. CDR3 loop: CASRKLDEQFF. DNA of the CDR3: TGTGCCAGCAGAAAGCTTGATGAGCAGTTCTTC.